The next 21 T cell receptor beta chains were all read from a single sample in a study of blood T cells in healthy people across ages. With a J-beta primer mix and a sample-barcoded 5' primer, a second PCR ran roughly 6 to 11 cycles. Each CDR3 protein gets one entry after TCRdb re-called the 5' RACE reads with MiXCR. In the table there are hundreds of thousands of distinct CDR3 sequences, about 30% of which are singletons. Specimen: blood. These receptor sequences come from a woman aged 80 or older in good health.

The table lists this clonotype with many counts. This sequence joins TRBV29-1 and TRBJ2-3; D is possibly TRBD2 (6 bases). Trimming pared 6 bases from V and 5 bases from J, leaving 15 bases between. The CDR3 contains 13 residues. Germline CDR1 and CDR2: SQVTM and ANQGSEA. The CDR3 DNA reads TGCAGCGTCGAGCCGGGGGTCGAAGATACGCAGTATTTT. It codes for CSVEPGVEDTQYF.

The V call is TRBV27, the J call TRBJ2-4; 8 nucleotides match TRBD1. The end of the DNA fits TRBJ2-7 better, so the J call may be wrong. The CDR3 is made up of 13 amino acids. Germline V gene lookup returns CDR1 MNHEY and CDR2 SMNVEV (reference sequence). This CDR3 reads CASRLDRGYEQYF. The CDR3 nucleotides read TGTGCCAGCAGGTTAGACAGGGGCTACGAGCAGTACTTC.

The V and J genes are TRBV6-5 and TRBJ1-1; possibly TRBD1 for D (5 bases). The CDR3 totals 12 residues. V was trimmed by 2 bases and J by 6 bases, leaving 7 bases between them. Germline loops: CDR1 MNHEY, CDR2 SVGAGI. The chain's CDR3 is CASSYRGAEAFF. As DNA, the CDR3 is TGTGCCAGCAGTTACAGGGGCGCTGAAGCTTTCTTT.

This clonotype was seen a handful of times. The gene calls are TRBV3-1 and TRBJ2-1; tentative D call: TRBD2 (7 bases). Germline-derived CDR1 and CDR2 are LGHDT and YNNKEL (reference sequence). Deletions cut 1 base from V and 7 bases from J, with 14 bases between. The CDR3 loop spans 15 amino acids. CDR3 region: CASSQGRGAGNEQFF. In nucleotides, the CDR3 is TGTGCCAGCAGCCAAGGCCGGGGGGCGGGGAATGAGCAGTTCTTC.

This clonotype was seen a few times. Since a much larger clone is just one base distant, this may be a read error. The chain combines TRBV12-3 or TRBV12-4 with TRBJ2-7, with 9 nucleotides matching TRBD1. The CDR3 is 14 amino acids. V shed 6 bases and J 6 bases; nucleotides not matched to a gene: 9. The CDR3 sequence: CASRFSGQGGEQYF. The CDR3, as DNA: TGTGCCAGCAGATTTTCGGGACAGGGCGGCGAGCAGTACTTC.

In this sample, this clonotype turned up many times. The J gene is TRBJ2-7, the V gene TRBV28; no definite D call. The CDR3 has 13 amino acids. Looked up from germline, CDR1 is MDHEN and CDR2 is SYDVKM. Trimming left V 6 bases short and J 1 base short, with 10 bases between. CDR3: CASRTPDSYEQYF. The CDR3 DNA reads as TGTGCCAGCAGGACACCCGATTCCTACGAGCAGTACTTC.

This clonotype was detected only a few times. The chain links TRBV30 to TRBJ1-5; D ambiguous. V shed 8 bases and J shed 4 bases, with 21 bases lying between them. The CDR3 has 15 residues. Germline V gene sequence: CDR1 GTSNPN, CDR2 SVGIG (reference sequence). In nucleotides, the CDR3 is TGTGCCGGATCACGAGGGTTTGACCTTAATCAGCCCCAGCATTTT. It encodes CAGSRGFDLNQPQHF.

J is TRBJ2-4 and V is TRBV5-1; possibly TRBD1 for D (6 bases). The end of the DNA fits TRBJ2-7 better, so the J call may be wrong. The CDR3 is 16 residues long. The germline V gene has CDR1 SGHRS and CDR2 YFSETQ. CDR3 residues: CASSLVLVGANYEQYF. The CDR3 nucleotides are TGCGCCAGCAGCTTGGTGTTGGTGGGGGCGAACTACGAGCAGTACTTC.

To note about this clonotype: A much larger clone differs from this one at a single base, so this may be a read error. V and J are TRBV4-3 and TRBJ2-6, with D perhaps TRBD1 (5 bases). CDR3 size: 15 residues. Looked up from germline, CDR1 is LGHNA and CDR2 is YSLEER. The CDR3 coding sequence is TGCGCCAGCAGCCAAAGCAAATCTGGGGCCAACGTCCGGACTTTC. Protein: CASSQSKSGANVRTF.

This rearrangement joins TRBV7-2 to TRBJ1-2; D is unclear. The germline gives CDR1 SGHTA, CDR2 FQGNSA. CDR3 length: 12 residues. Trimming shortened V by 5 bases and J by 6 bases, and 10 bases separated the two germline ends. The CDR3 nucleotides read TGTGCCAGCAGCCCGTTACTCCATGGCTACACCTTC. Residues: CASSPLLHGYTF.

This clonotype was picked up a small number of times. The chain is built from TRBV7-2 and TRBJ2-7; 9 bases align to TRBD2. This CDR3 region has 14 residues. CDR1 and CDR2 (germline): SGHTA, FQGNSA. Trimming at V came to 5 bases and at J to 4 bases, leaving 6 bases not matched to a gene. The CDR3 sequence is CASSLVLAGYEQYF. In DNA form, the CDR3 reads TGTGCCAGCAGCCTTGTACTAGCGGGTTACGAGCAGTACTTC.

V usage is TRBV25-1 and J usage is TRBJ1-4; D is unclear. CDR1 MGHDK and CDR2 SYGVNS come from the germline V gene. This CDR3 is 15 amino acids long. V was clipped by 2 bases and J by 0 bases, with 7 bases between them. The CDR3, as DNA: TGTGCCAGCAGTGAAGGCGGTGCAACTAATGAAAAACTGTTTTTT. This gives the protein CASSEGGATNEKLFF.

This clonotype turned up a few times. The V and J genes are TRBV12-5 and TRBJ1-4, with D maybe TRBD1 (5 bases). The germline CDR1 and CDR2 sequences are LGHNT and FRNRAP. Trimming cost V 1 base and J 4 bases, with 7 bases left between them. The length of the CDR3 is 14 residues. CDR3 DNA: TGTGCTAGTGGTTTGGGCAGGGATAATGAAAAACTGTTTTTT. It is translated as CASGLGRDNEKLFF.

This clonotype was recorded at least ten times. The chain recombines TRBV5-1 with TRBJ2-7, with D perhaps matching TRBD1 (5 bases). The germline V gene has CDR1 SGHRS and CDR2 YFSETQ. The CDR3 extends over 15 amino acids. V was trimmed by 4 bases and J by 0 bases, leaving 14 bases between them. The CDR3 sequence: CASSPDSVSSYEQYF. The CDR3 DNA follows: TGCGCCAGCAGCCCCGACAGCGTTAGCTCCTACGAGCAGTACTTC.

In its sample, this clonotype was seen a few times. This chain links TRBV6-6 with TRBJ2-1, with 8 bases identical to TRBD2. Gene TRBJ2-7 matches the end of the DNA better, so the J call may be wrong. This CDR3 is built from 16 residues. Germline V gene data show CDR1 as MNHNY and CDR2 as SVGAGI (reference sequence). The CDR3: CASTSGRGVSYNEQYF. Written as DNA, the CDR3 is TGTGCCAGCACCTCGGGGCGGGGGGTCTCCTACAATGAGCAGTACTTC.

This clonotype was seen at least ten times. This chain joins TRBV5-1 and TRBJ2-7; D is undetermined. Germline lookup yields CDR1 SGHRS and CDR2 YFSETQ. This CDR3 is 13 amino acids long. Deletions cut 0 bases from V and 6 bases from J, with 10 bases between. The CDR3 sequence: CASSLDGLGEQYF. The CDR3 DNA reads TGCGCCAGCAGCTTGGATGGGTTAGGCGAGCAGTACTTC.

This clonotype has only one observation. This rearrangement joins TRBV7-9 to TRBJ2-7, with D unresolved. The V and J ends lost 6 bases and 0 bases respectively, with 18 bases between them. The germline V gene encodes CDR1 SEHNR and CDR2 FQNEAQ (reference sequence). This CDR3 has 16 residues. The DNA of the CDR3 is TGTGCCAGCAGTTATACTCGGAGACACAGCTCCTACGAGCAGTACTTC. This translates into CASSYTRRHSSYEQYF.

This clonotype was observed a handful of times. This may be a read error: a much more frequent sequence differs by one nucleotide. This chain links TRBV5-1 with TRBJ1-2; 7 bases line up with TRBD1. The germline CDR1 and CDR2 sequences are SGHRS and YFSETQ. This CDR3 has 15 amino acids. J lost 4 bases, V lost 4 bases, and 10 bases had no gene match. DNA of the CDR3: TGCGCCAGCAGCGCCCAGGGGGACCCCCGCTATGGCTACACCTTC. Amino acid sequence: CASSAQGDPRYGYTF.

In its sample, this clonotype was seen a few times. The chain employs TRBV6-2 or TRBV6-3 and TRBJ2-3, with TRBD2 identical over 15 bases. The V gene's germline CDR1 is MNHEY and CDR2 SVGEGT. This CDR3 contains 19 residues. V lost 3 bases, J lost 0 bases, and 7 bases stayed unmatched. CDR3 sequence (DNA): TGTGCCAGCAGTTATTCCGGGACTAGCGGGGGGATGAGCACAGATACGCAGTATTTT. Translating gives CASSYSGTSGGMSTDTQYF.

At least ten counts were recorded for this clonotype. This chain uses TRBV11-2 with TRBJ2-1, with 11 bases identical to TRBD2. Germline V gene data show CDR1 as SGHAT and CDR2 as FQNNGV. V gave up 5 bases and J gave up 1 base; unmatched junction bases: 7. This CDR3 is built from 17 residues. CDR3 residues: CASSLTSGGLSYNEQFF. CDR3 in DNA: TGTGCCAGCAGCCTTACTAGCGGGGGCTTGTCCTACAATGAGCAGTTCTTC.

Many counts were recorded for this clonotype. The chain joins TRBV2 to TRBJ2-5; 12 bases are shared with TRBD2. The trim removed 7 bases at V and 1 base at J, leaving 4 bases unmatched. Germline CDR1 SNHLY, CDR2 FYNNEI. The CDR3 has 15 amino acids. CDR3 loop: CASKLAGGRQETQYF. The DNA of the CDR3 is TGTGCCAGCAAACTAGCGGGGGGCCGCCAAGAGACCCAGTACTTC.